One and the same sample provided the 20 T cell receptor beta chains below, sequenced in a study of blood T cell repertoires in COVID-19. Only in-frame clones appear in the TCRdb table, and some are missing; sequencing was by immunoSEQ multiplex PCR. The table has 100,000 or so clones, around 90% seen once. Sequencing was performed on peripheral blood. These receptors all come from a woman between 50 and 59 years old with COVID-19, enrolled during active disease.

V gene TRBV28 combines with J gene TRBJ2-5, with 10 bases identical to TRBD2. J gave up 5 bases and V 6 bases, and 9 bases lay outside the gene matches. The length of the CDR3 is 15 residues. Germline lookup yields CDR1 MDHEN and CDR2 SYDVKM. The CDR3 sequence is CASSPSGGARETQYF. The CDR3 nucleotides read TGTGCCAGCAGCCCCAGCGGGGGGGCAAGGGAGACCCAGTACTTC.

The chain uses TRBV3-1 (or the pseudogene TRBV3-2) and TRBJ1-6; no clear D gene. Germline V gene lookup returns CDR1 LGHDT and CDR2 YNNKEL (reference sequence). The CDR3 extends over 16 amino acids. Trimming removed 0 bases at V and 4 bases at J, with 10 bases between. The CDR3 region has the DNA TGTGCCAGCAGCCAAGATAGCTTTTCTTATAATTCACCCCTCCACTTT. Translation: CASSQDSFSYNSPLHF.

This chain connects TRBV4-3 to TRBJ1-1; 7 bases match TRBD1. The length of the CDR3 is 14 residues. V was pared by 3 bases and J by 2 bases, with 3 bases of the junction left unmatched. Germline loops: CDR1 LGHNA, CDR2 YSLEER. The CDR3 region is CASSQGTANTEAFF. The CDR3 DNA follows: TGCGCCAGCAGCCAGGGGACAGCAAACACTGAAGCTTTCTTT.

The chain links TRBV3-1 (or the pseudogene TRBV3-2) to TRBJ2-2; TRBD1 is a possible D gene (6 bases). The CDR3 runs to 16 residues. Trimming shortened V by 1 base and J by 2 bases, and 11 bases separated the two germline ends. CDR1 is LGHDT and CDR2 is YNNKEL in the germline V gene (reference sequence). CDR3 in DNA: TGTGCCAGCAGCCAAGTAATGGGGGCTAACACCGGGGAGCTGTTTTTT. It yields the protein CASSQVMGANTGELFF.

The V and J genes are TRBV7-2 and TRBJ1-6; D ambiguous. V lost 1 base and J lost 2, with 6 bases in between. Germline V gene sequence: CDR1 SGHTA, CDR2 FQGNSA. This CDR3 spans 15 amino acids. For the CDR3, the DNA is TGTGCCAGCAGCTTAGGGCAGGCCTATAATTCACCCCTCCACTTT. Its protein product is CASSLGQAYNSPLHF.

V gene TRBV7-2 combines with J gene TRBJ1-6; weak D call: TRBD1 (5 bases). Germline-derived CDR1 and CDR2 are SGHTA and FQGNSA. This CDR3 contains 15 residues. V lost 1 base and J 10 bases, leaving 14 bases between the germline ends. CDR3 sequence: CASSLGQGYRSPLHF. As DNA, the CDR3 is TGTGCCAGCAGCTTAGGGCAGGGATATCGGTCACCCCTCCACTTT.

At least ten counts were recorded for this clone. The genes are TRBV15 and TRBJ2-5; possibly TRBD1 for D (6 bases). The length of the CDR3 is 13 residues. Per the germline V gene, CDR1 is LNHNV and CDR2 is YYDKDF (reference sequence). V was clipped by 1 base and J by 4 bases, with 7 bases between them. CDR3: CATSRVGGETQYF. The CDR3 nucleotides are TGTGCCACCAGCAGAGTAGGGGGAGAGACCCAGTACTTC.

This rearrangement joins TRBV11-2 to TRBJ2-3; D is uncertain. Trimming cost V 1 base and J 6 bases, with 17 bases left between them. The CDR3 extends over 16 amino acids. Looked up from germline, CDR1 is SGHAT and CDR2 is FQNNGV. CDR3 residues: CASSLARLEGVDTQYF. CDR3 DNA: TGTGCCAGCAGCTTAGCGAGGCTAGAAGGAGTTGATACGCAGTATTTT. Complete variable domain (other parts from reference TRBV11-2 and TRBJ2-3): EAGVAQSPRYKIIEKRQSVAFWCNPISGHATLYWYQQILGQGPKLLIQFQNNGVVDDSQLPKDRFSAERLKGVDSTLKIQPAKLEDSAVYLCASSLARLEGVDTQYFGPGTRLTVL.

J is TRBJ1-2 and V is TRBV5-1; a possible D gene is TRBD1 (5 bases). Germline lookup yields CDR1 SGHRS and CDR2 YFSETQ. The ends were cut back, 1 base at V and 8 bases at J, with 15 bases in the middle. This CDR3 is built from 14 residues. CDR3 protein: CASSLSFRAMGYTF. The CDR3 nucleotides are TGCGCCAGCAGCTTGTCGTTCAGGGCCATGGGCTACACCTTC.

In its sample, this clone was seen a few times. The genes are TRBV7-9 and TRBJ1-1; D ambiguous. The CDR3 contains 14 residues. Germline CDR1 SEHNR, CDR2 FQNEAQ (reference sequence). Trimming took off 5 bases at V and 3 bases at J, with 13 bases between the two ends. The CDR3 DNA is TGTGCCAGCAGCCATCATAGCCGGGACACTGAAGCTTTCTTT. Translating it yields CASSHHSRDTEAFF.

This chain connects TRBV11-2 to TRBJ2-5; 9 bases fit TRBD2. This CDR3 comprises 16 residues. Unmatched junction bases numbered 7, after V lost 0 bases and J lost 5 bases. Germline V lookup: CDR1 SGHAT, CDR2 FQNNGV. CDR3 in amino acids: CASSLEAGGPGETQYF. CDR3 in DNA: TGTGCCAGCAGCTTAGAGGCGGGGGGGCCAGGCGAGACCCAGTACTTC.

The V and J genes are TRBV6-1 and TRBJ1-4; D uncertain. CDR1 is MNHNS, CDR2 SASEGT, per germline. Trimming cost V 2 bases and J 8 bases, with 21 bases left between them. The CDR3 is made up of 17 amino acids. The CDR3 nucleotides read TGTGCCAGCAGTGAACCCTGGGCAGACCCTTCGATGGAAAAACTGTTTTTT. It yields the protein CASSEPWADPSMEKLFF.

The chain couples TRBV2 to TRBJ1-5; 7 bases agree with TRBD1. V shed 8 bases and J 0 bases; nucleotides not matched to a gene: 4. The CDR3 has 14 residues. The germline V gene encodes CDR1 SNHLY and CDR2 FYNNEI. Here the CDR3 reads CASQQGISNQPQHF. The DNA of the CDR3 is TGTGCCAGCCAACAGGGGATTAGCAATCAGCCCCAGCATTTT.

Here the CDR3 DNA reads TGTGCCAGCAGCGGCGGGGACAGGGGGTTAAATTCACCCCTCCACTTT. This encodes CASSGGDRGLNSPLHF. The gene calls are TRBV5-4 and TRBJ1-6, with 11 bases that match TRBD1. V gave up 4 bases and J gave up 7 bases; unmatched junction bases: 7. Germline CDR1 and CDR2: SGHNT and YYREEE (reference sequence). The CDR3 has 16 amino acids.

This clone appeared once. The rearrangement links TRBV19 to TRBJ2-1; 8 bases fit TRBD1. Germline lookup yields CDR1 LNHDA and CDR2 SQIVND (reference sequence). V lost 1 base to trimming and J lost 7 bases; unmatched junction nucleotides: 3. CDR3 length equals 14 residues. CDR3 nucleotide sequence: TGTGCCAGTAGTATAGGGACAGGGACAAATGAGCAGTTCTTC. Encoded protein: CASSIGTGTNEQFF.

V is TRBV7-9 and J is TRBJ1-2; 8 bases are a match to TRBD1. The CDR3 has 12 amino acids. Germline V gene lookup returns CDR1 SEHNR and CDR2 FQNEAQ (reference sequence). With V trimmed by 2 bases and J by 11 bases, 4 bases remained unmatched. The CDR3: CASSLNGQGYTF. The CDR3 DNA sequence: TGTGCCAGCAGCTTAAACGGACAGGGTTACACCTTC.

This CDR3 is CASSLTGQGDQPQHF. CDR3 DNA: TGTGCCAGCAGCTTAACTGGACAGGGGGATCAGCCCCAGCATTTT. V is TRBV7-9 and J is TRBJ1-5, with TRBD1 identical over 10 bases. This CDR3 is built from 15 residues. Germline trimming cut 2 bases from V and 5 bases from J; bases unmatched to any gene: 3. Germline V gene data show CDR1 as SEHNR and CDR2 as FQNEAQ (reference sequence).

The chain carries TRBV6-5 and TRBJ2-3, with TRBD1 matching over 7 bases. The V segment lost 4 bases and the J segment 1 base; nucleotides outside the gene matches: 5. From germline, CDR1 is MNHEY and CDR2 SVGAGI. The CDR3 contains 15 residues. The DNA of the CDR3 is TGTGCCAGCAGTTCACAGGGGACACGCACAGATACGCAGTATTTT. This codes for CASSSQGTRTDTQYF.

This chain joins TRBV4-1 and TRBJ2-7, with D possibly being TRBD2 (6 bases). V was trimmed by 4 bases and J by 4 bases, leaving 11 bases between them. The CDR3 sequence is 13 residues long. CDR1 and CDR2 from the germline V gene are MGHRA and YSYEKL. The CDR3 DNA sequence: TGCGCCAGCAGCCGGGGGGTTCTTTACGAGCAGTACTTC. It yields the protein CASSRGVLYEQYF.

The gene calls are TRBV24-1 and TRBJ2-3; weak D call: TRBD1 (6 bases). Trimming stripped 4 bases from V and 5 bases from J, with 15 bases between. This CDR3 region has 15 residues. CDR1 is KGHDR, CDR2 SFDVKD, per germline. The CDR3 here is CATSDGTGKLDTQYF. The CDR3 nucleotides read TGTGCCACCAGTGACGGCACAGGGAAATTAGATACGCAGTATTTT.